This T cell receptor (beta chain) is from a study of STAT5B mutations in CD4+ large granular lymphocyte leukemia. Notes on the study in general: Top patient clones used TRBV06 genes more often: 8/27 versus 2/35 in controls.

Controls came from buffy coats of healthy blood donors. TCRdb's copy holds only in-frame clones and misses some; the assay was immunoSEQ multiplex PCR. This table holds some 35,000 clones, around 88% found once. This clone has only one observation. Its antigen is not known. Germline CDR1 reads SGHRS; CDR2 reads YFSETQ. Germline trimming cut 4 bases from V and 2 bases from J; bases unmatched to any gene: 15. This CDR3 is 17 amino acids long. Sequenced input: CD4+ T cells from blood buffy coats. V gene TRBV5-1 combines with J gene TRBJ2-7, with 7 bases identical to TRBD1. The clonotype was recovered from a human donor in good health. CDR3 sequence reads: CASSPPRTGPYAYEQYF. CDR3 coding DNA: TGCGCCAGCAGCCCCCCTAGGACAGGACCCTACGCCTACGAGCAGTACTTC. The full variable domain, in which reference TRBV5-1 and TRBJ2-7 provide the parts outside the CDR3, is KAGVTQTPRYLIKTRGQQVTLSCSPISGHRSVSWYQQTPGQGLQFLFEYFSETQRNKGNFPGRFSGRQFSNSRSEMNVSTLELGDSALYLCASSPPRTGPYAYEQYFGPGTRLTVT.